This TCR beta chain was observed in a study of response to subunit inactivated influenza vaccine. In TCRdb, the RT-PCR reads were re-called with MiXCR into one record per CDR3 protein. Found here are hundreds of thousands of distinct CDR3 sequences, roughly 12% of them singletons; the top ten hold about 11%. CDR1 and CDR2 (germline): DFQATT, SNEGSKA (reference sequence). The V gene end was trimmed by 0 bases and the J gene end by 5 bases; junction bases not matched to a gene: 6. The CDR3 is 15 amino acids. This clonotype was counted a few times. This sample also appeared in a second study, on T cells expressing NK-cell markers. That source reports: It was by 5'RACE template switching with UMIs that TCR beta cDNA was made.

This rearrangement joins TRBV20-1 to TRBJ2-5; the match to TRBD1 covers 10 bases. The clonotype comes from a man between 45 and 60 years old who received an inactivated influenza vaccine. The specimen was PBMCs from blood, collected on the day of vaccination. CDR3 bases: TGCAGTGCTAGAGATGGTGACAGGGGGCCTGAGACCCAGTACTTC. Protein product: CSARDGDRGPETQYF.